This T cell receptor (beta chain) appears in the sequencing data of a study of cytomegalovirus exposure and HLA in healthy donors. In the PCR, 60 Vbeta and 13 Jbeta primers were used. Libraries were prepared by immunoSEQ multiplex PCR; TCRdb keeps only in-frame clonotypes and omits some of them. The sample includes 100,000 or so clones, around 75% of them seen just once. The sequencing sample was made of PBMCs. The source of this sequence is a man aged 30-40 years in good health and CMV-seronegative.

In nucleotides, the CDR3 is TGTGCCAGCAGGCGACCCGGAGCCTACGAGCAGTACTTC. Protein: CASRRPGAYEQYF. The J gene is TRBJ2-7, the V gene TRBV7-2; the D is unclear. The CDR3 totals 13 residues. Germline V CDR1 and CDR2: SGHTA, FQGNSA. The V and J ends lost 6 bases and 2 bases respectively, with 11 bases between them.